This TCR beta chain was recorded in a study of cytomegalovirus exposure and HLA in healthy donors. The CDR3 covers 14 residues. V was shortened by 0 bases and J by 1 base, with 7 bases between the two germline ends. Germline CDR1 and CDR2: SGHNT and YYREEE (reference sequence). 13 Jbeta primers and 60 Vbeta primers were used for the PCR. Produced via immunoSEQ multiplex PCR; TCRdb's table is partial and in-frame only. The repertoire holds around 200,000 clones, around 83% seen once, with 10% to 13% in the top ten. The chain combines TRBV5-4 with TRBJ1-2; D unresolved. The receptor comes from a woman in her 50s in good health and CMV-seropositive. Input material: PBMCs. The CDR3 loop reads CASSLGGYNYGYTF. The CDR3 DNA follows: TGTGCCAGCAGCTTGGGCGGGTATAACTATGGCTACACCTTC.